One and the same sample provided the 15 T cell receptor beta chains below, sequenced in a study of T cell responses to AZD1222 COVID-19 vaccine. Profiled with immunoSEQ multiplex PCR; TCRdb holds only in-frame clones, not every one. The table shows 110,000 or so clones, with around 90% occurring only once. The sample in question was peripheral blood, obtained 28 days after the second dose of the MenACWY control vaccine. These TCRs come from an adult who received the MenACWY meningococcal vaccine as a control.

V is TRBV18 and J is TRBJ2-1; 7 bases agree with TRBD1. The CDR3 consists of 15 residues. Germline-derived CDR1 and CDR2 are KGHSH and LQKENI. The trim removed 2 bases at V and 2 bases at J, leaving 3 bases unmatched. Here the CDR3 reads CASSPGQGAYNEQFF. The CDR3 nucleotides read TGTGCCAGCTCACCAGGGCAGGGGGCCTACAATGAGCAGTTCTTC.

The chain uses TRBV27 and TRBJ2-7; 8 positions agree with TRBD1. The germline V gene has CDR1 MNHEY and CDR2 SMNVEV (reference sequence). J was trimmed by 5 bases and V by 6 bases; bases with no gene match: 15. This CDR3 has 16 amino acids. The CDR3 bases are TGTGCCAGCAGCCTACAACCAGGACAGGGAATGGACGAGCAGTACTTC. It encodes CASSLQPGQGMDEQYF.

This chain uses TRBV7-9 with TRBJ1-3; D is undetermined. Deletions cut 6 bases from V and 0 bases from J, with 9 bases between. The CDR3 has 14 residues. Germline V gives CDR1 SEHNR, CDR2 FQNEAQ (reference sequence). CDR3 bases: TGTGCCAGCAGTTCCAGTGGCTCTGGAAACACCATATATTTT. Protein: CASSSSGSGNTIYF.

This chain links TRBV27 with TRBJ2-1; 9 nucleotides line up with TRBD2. CDR1 MNHEY and CDR2 SMNVEV come from the germline V gene (reference sequence). The CDR3 is made up of 15 amino acids. After removal of 6 bases from V and 8 bases from J, the junction contained 11 bases not matched to a gene. CDR3 region: CASSPRGLARDEQFF. CDR3 sequence (DNA): TGTGCCAGCAGCCCGCGGGGACTAGCACGCGATGAGCAGTTCTTC.

This clone has just one count. This chain joins TRBV7-9 and TRBJ2-7; D perhaps matches TRBD1 (6 bases). V was trimmed by 4 bases and J by 2 bases, leaving 12 bases between them. The CDR3 runs 14 residues. Germline-derived CDR1 and CDR2 are SEHNR and FQNEAQ (reference sequence). The CDR3 sequence is CASSSTGIAYEQYV. The CDR3 DNA is TGTGCCAGCAGCTCAACAGGGATAGCCTACGAGCAGTACGTC.

The genes are TRBV19 and TRBJ1-1; D is undetermined. With 5 bases removed from V and 4 bases from J, the gap between germline ends came to 11 bases. The CDR3 runs to 13 residues. The V gene's germline CDR1 is LNHDA and CDR2 SQIVND (reference sequence). In nucleotides, the CDR3 is TGTGCCAGTAGTGGGGAGTGGATCACTGAAGCTTTCTTT. This gives the protein CASSGEWITEAFF.

The rearrangement links TRBV15 to TRBJ2-5; D is undetermined. Germline V gene sequence: CDR1 LNHNV, CDR2 YYDKDF (reference sequence). Trimming removed 2 bases at V and 2 bases at J, with 12 bases between. CDR3 length: 15 amino acids. The CDR3 DNA follows: TGTGCCACCAGCAGAAAATTGGACCGTCAAGAGACCCAGTACTTC. It specifies CATSRKLDRQETQYF. The full variable domain, rest sourced from reference TRBV15 and TRBJ2-5, is DAMVIQNPRYQVTQFGKPVTLSCSQTLNHNVMYWYQQKSSQAPKLLFHYYDKDFNNEADTPDNFQSRRPNTSFCFLDIRSPGLGDTAMYLCATSRKLDRQETQYFGPGTRLLVL.

V gene TRBV7-9 combines with J gene TRBJ1-3; D gene ambiguous. V was clipped by 5 bases and J by 0 bases, with 11 bases between them. CDR1 and CDR2 from the germline V gene are SEHNR and FQNEAQ (reference sequence). The CDR3 spans 15 residues. The chain's CDR3 is CASSQLASSGNTIYF. In DNA, the CDR3 is TGTGCCAGCAGCCAACTTGCAAGCTCTGGAAACACCATATATTTT.

The V and J genes are TRBV27 and TRBJ2-2; unclear D gene. CDR3 length: 13 residues. Germline values: CDR1 MNHEY, CDR2 SMNVEV (reference sequence). Trimming pared 3 bases from V and 4 bases from J, leaving 6 bases between. This CDR3 is CASSFRSTGELFF. The CDR3 DNA follows: TGTGCCAGCAGTTTTAGAAGCACCGGGGAGCTGTTTTTT.

The rearrangement joins TRBV7-2 to TRBJ2-3, with TRBD2 identical over 16 bases. The germline V gene encodes CDR1 SGHTA and CDR2 FQGNSA. V lost 5 bases, J lost 0 bases, and 5 bases stayed unmatched. The CDR3 is 18 residues long. The CDR3: CASSPGTSGGASTDTQYF. The CDR3 bases are TGTGCCAGCAGCCCCGGGACTAGCGGGGGGGCAAGCACAGATACGCAGTATTTT.

This chain uses TRBV6-1 with TRBJ1-1; tentatively, D is TRBD1 (5 bases). The CDR3 extends over 17 amino acids. Germline V gene lookup returns CDR1 MNHNS and CDR2 SASEGT. V shed 4 bases and J shed 6 bases, with 24 bases lying between them. The chain's CDR3 is CASSGSGLGALWAEAFF. CDR3 nucleotides: TGTGCCAGCAGTGGTTCAGGGTTAGGGGCCCTTTGGGCTGAAGCTTTCTTT.

The rearrangement joins TRBV7-2 to TRBJ2-3, with 10 bases matching TRBD2. The CDR3 is made up of 18 amino acids. Germline V gives CDR1 SGHTA, CDR2 FQGNSA. The ends lost 0 bases at V and 3 bases at J; junction bases unmatched: 9. The CDR3 is CASSLARLAGAGTDTQYF. The CDR3 DNA reads as TGTGCCAGCAGCTTAGCGCGGCTAGCGGGGGCGGGGACAGATACGCAGTATTTT.

The rearrangement joins TRBV15 to TRBJ1-4; weak D call: TRBD1 (5 bases). Germline lookup yields CDR1 LNHNV and CDR2 YYDKDF (reference sequence). The CDR3 has 14 amino acids. Trimming took 3 bases from V and 8 from J, leaving 13 bases between them. CDR3 residues: CATSRGDRQEKLFF. CDR3 in DNA: TGTGCCACCAGCAGGGGGGATCGCCAGGAAAAACTGTTTTTT.

The chain recombines TRBV5-8 with TRBJ1-2; no clear D gene. The CDR3 covers 14 residues. The V gene lost 4 bases and the J gene lost 4 bases, with 14 bases spanning the gap. Germline assignment: CDR1 SGHTS and CDR2 YDEGEE. CDR3 protein: CASSPGGLFYGYTF. CDR3 nucleotides: TGTGCCAGCAGCCCCGGCGGACTCTTCTATGGCTACACCTTC.

The CDR3, as DNA: TGTGCGGGCAGGGATTACAATGAGCAGTTCTTC. Protein product: CAGRDYNEQFF. The chain recombines TRBV30 with TRBJ2-1; tentative D call: TRBD1 (5 bases). This CDR3 is 11 amino acids long. CDR1 and CDR2 (germline): GTSNPN, SVGIG (reference sequence).